This TCR beta chain was captured by sequencing in a study of Graves' ophthalmopathy and Graves' hyperthyroidism. Overall study findings and caveats: Blood samples also showed most expanded thyroid clonotypes exceeding 0.001 frequency.

Donors with ophthalmopathy: moderate-to-severe activity, CAS ≥3, NOSPECS ≥4, duration under 3 months. Patients were excluded if they had other autoimmune diseases or uncontrolled infections, and likewise if pregnancy or lactation applied. Clinical symptoms, serum thyroxine, TRAb, thyroid ultrasound and orbital computed tomography were relied on for diagnosis. The sequenced template was RNA, covering the TCR beta CDR3 region. Investigators did first-round RT-PCR with HTBI primers, then second-round multiplex PCR. TCRdb re-called the multiplex PCR reads through MiXCR, storing one row per CDR3 protein. The repertoire consists of some 160,000 distinct CDR3 sequences, with 39% occurring once and the leading ten covering 7.5% to 10%. This clonotype showed up many times. Its antigen is currently unknown. This sequence was found in a man aged 30-40 years with Graves' ophthalmopathy. The source material was peripheral blood.

In DNA, the CDR3 is TGTGCCAGCAGTCTTCCCGGCGGCGGGACCCAGTACTTC. Protein sequence: CASSLPGGGTQYF. The chain recombines TRBV12-3 or TRBV12-4 with TRBJ2-5; D unresolved. Trimming cost V 5 bases and J 7 bases, with 14 bases left between them. This CDR3 contains 13 residues.